The source of this T cell receptor (beta chain) is a study of blood T cell repertoires in COVID-19. About the study: Material from acute and convalescent COVID-19 was sourced from the United States, Italy and Spain.

Produced via immunoSEQ multiplex PCR; TCRdb's table is partial and in-frame only. The profile shows a few hundred thousand clones, about 88% of them singletons. This clone was picked up a small number of times. Germline V gene lookup returns CDR1 LGHDT and CDR2 YNNKEL (reference sequence). The CDR3 runs 16 residues. After removal of 3 bases from V and 3 bases from J, the junction contained 8 bases not matched to a gene. Sequences were obtained from peripheral blood. The chain carries TRBV3-1 (or the pseudogene TRBV3-2) and TRBJ2-7; TRBD2 agrees at 10 bases. The TCR was taken from a man younger than 30 with active or convalescent COVID-19. CDR3 sequence reads: CASSHNPGLAFYEQYF. CDR3 nucleotide sequence: TGTGCCAGCAGCCATAACCCGGGACTAGCGTTCTACGAGCAGTACTTC.